These 32 T cell receptor beta chains originate from one sample sequenced in a study of T cell repertoires in ileal Crohn's disease. Sequenced by immunoSEQ multiplex PCR; TCRdb stores in-frame clones only, minus some. The repertoire consists of around 5,600 clones, with roughly 80% occurring once and the leading ten covering 14%. The specimen sequenced was ileal tissue. Receptors were obtained from an adult with Crohn's disease.

This sequence joins TRBV7-6 and TRBJ1-6; maybe TRBD1 (6 bases). Germline-derived CDR1 and CDR2 are SGHVS and FNYEAQ. V lost 0 bases to trimming and J lost 8 bases, with 11 bases between them. The CDR3 extends over 15 amino acids. The chain's CDR3 is CASSLARGTDSPLHF. CDR3 coding DNA: TGTGCCAGCAGCTTAGCAAGGGGGACGGATTCACCCCTCCACTTT.

The chain carries TRBV5-1 and TRBJ2-3, with D unclear. Trimming left V 2 bases short and J 0 bases short, with 7 bases between. Germline-derived CDR1 and CDR2 are SGHRS and YFSETQ. There are 14 residues in the CDR3. The CDR3 here is CASSFSLSTDTQYF. For the CDR3, the DNA is TGCGCCAGCAGCTTTAGTCTTAGCACAGATACGCAGTATTTT. The full variable domain, in which reference TRBV5-1 and TRBJ2-3 provide the parts outside the CDR3, is KAGVTQTPRYLIKTRGQQVTLSCSPISGHRSVSWYQQTPGQGLQFLFEYFSETQRNKGNFPGRFSGRQFSNSRSEMNVSTLELGDSALYLCASSFSLSTDTQYFGPGTRLTVL.

V usage is TRBV7-9 and J usage is TRBJ1-5; D is unresolved. The CDR3 contains 13 residues. Trimming pared 3 bases from V and 2 bases from J, leaving 5 bases between. Germline CDR1 and CDR2: SEHNR and FQNEAQ (reference sequence). The CDR3 here is CASSFQGNQPQHF. In DNA form, the CDR3 reads TGTGCCAGCAGCTTCCAGGGCAATCAGCCCCAGCATTTT. The full variable domain, its missing parts supplied by reference TRBV7-9 and TRBJ1-5, is DTGVSQNPRHKITKRGQNVTFRCDPISEHNRLYWYRQTLGQGPEFLTYFQNEAQLEKSRLLSDRFSAERPKGSFSTLEIQRTEQGDSAMYLCASSFQGNQPQHFGDGTRLSIL.

The chain joins TRBV11-3 to TRBJ2-1, with 14 positions matching TRBD2. With 5 bases clipped from V and 8 bases from J, the junction kept 5 bases outside the gene matches. The CDR3 consists of 15 residues. The germline V gene has CDR1 SGHNT and CDR2 YENEEA. This CDR3 is CASSPGLAGGHEQFF. The CDR3, as DNA: TGTGCCAGCAGCCCCGGACTAGCGGGGGGCCATGAGCAGTTCTTC. The variable domain in full, completed from reference TRBV11-3 and TRBJ2-1, reads EAGVVQSPRYKIIEKKQPVAFWCNPISGHNTLYWYLQNLGQGPELLIRYENEEAVDDSQLPKDRFSAERLKGVDSTLKIQPAELGDSAVYLCASSPGLAGGHEQFFGPGTRLTVL.

The V gene is TRBV9, the J gene TRBJ1-2, with TRBD1 matching over 8 bases. The CDR3 is made up of 13 amino acids. Germline V gives CDR1 SGDLS, CDR2 YYNGEE. The junction had 7 bases not matched to a gene; V was cut back by 5 bases and J by 7 bases. The chain's CDR3 is CASSRQGKTGYTF. The CDR3, as DNA: TGTGCCAGCAGTCGACAGGGGAAGACTGGCTACACCTTC.

V gene TRBV28 combines with J gene TRBJ1-1, with a possible D match to TRBD1 (6 bases). This CDR3 spans 14 amino acids. Deletions cut 2 bases from V and 1 base from J, with 8 bases between. Germline loops: CDR1 MDHEN, CDR2 SYDVKM. Here the CDR3 DNA reads TGTGCCAGCAGTTTAGCGGACAGGAACACTGAAGCTTTCTTT. Amino acid sequence: CASSLADRNTEAFF.

The J gene is TRBJ2-3, the V gene TRBV6-1, with 10 bases matching TRBD2. The germline gives CDR1 MNHNS, CDR2 SASEGT. V was clipped by 4 bases and J by 0 bases; unmatched bases: 7. The CDR3 is 17 amino acids. CDR3 protein: CASSASLAGGSTDTQYF. CDR3 coding DNA: TGTGCCAGCAGTGCGTCATTAGCGGGGGGTAGCACAGATACGCAGTATTTT.

By sample fraction, this clone is large. The chain carries TRBV19 and TRBJ1-5, with D tentatively TRBD1 (6 bases). From germline, CDR1 is LNHDA and CDR2 SQIVND (reference sequence). Trimming left V 6 bases short and J 5 bases short, with 20 bases between. The length of the CDR3 is 16 residues. The chain's CDR3 is CASRPMVRGGDQPQHF. The CDR3 nucleotides read TGTGCCAGTAGACCTATGGTACGAGGGGGTGATCAGCCCCAGCATTTT.

This chain connects TRBV18 to TRBJ1-1; D remains ambiguous. Germline loops: CDR1 KGHSH, CDR2 LQKENI. The CDR3 totals 17 residues. V gave up 3 bases and J gave up 1 base, with 18 bases separating them. The CDR3 DNA reads as TGTGCCAGCTCACCCGGGGATCCACGGAGGTCGAACACTGAAGCTTTCTTT. It is translated as CASSPGDPRRSNTEAFF.

V usage is TRBV25-1 and J usage is TRBJ1-2, with 12 bases that match TRBD1. Trimming took 2 bases from V and 4 from J; bases not matched to a gene: 5. The V gene's germline CDR1 is MGHDK and CDR2 SYGVNS. The CDR3 spans 16 residues. The CDR3 bases are TGTGCCAGCAGTGAAACTGGGACAGGGGGCGGCTATGGCTACACCTTC. Its translation is CASSETGTGGGYGYTF.

The V gene is TRBV28, the J gene TRBJ2-1, with 7 bases aligning to TRBD1. Germline V CDR1 and CDR2: MDHEN, SYDVKM. The V gene end was trimmed by 5 bases and the J gene end by 0 bases; junction bases not matched to a gene: 4. CDR3 length: 15 residues. CDR3 protein: CASSATGSSYNEQFF. In DNA form, the CDR3 reads TGTGCCAGCAGTGCGACAGGGAGCTCCTACAATGAGCAGTTCTTC.

This clone was seen a few times. The chain combines TRBV19 with TRBJ1-5; 12 bases map to TRBD1. J gave up 2 bases and V 3 bases, and 11 bases lay outside the gene matches. Germline V gene sequence: CDR1 LNHDA, CDR2 SQIVND (reference sequence). The CDR3 consists of 19 residues. In DNA, the CDR3 is TGTGCCAGTAGTATCAGGGGGACAGGGGGCGCGTTTGGCAATCAGCCCCAGCATTTT. It translates to CASSIRGTGGAFGNQPQHF.

The genes are TRBV7-9 and TRBJ2-3; tentative D call: TRBD2 (6 bases). The V end was cut by 5 bases, the J end by 3 bases, with 15 bases between. The CDR3 consists of 15 residues. The germline gives CDR1 SEHNR, CDR2 FQNEAQ (reference sequence). The CDR3 DNA reads TGTGCCAGCAGCCCCCGGGGGAAAGGGACAGATACGCAGTATTTT. Amino acids: CASSPRGKGTDTQYF.

With respect to this clone: At one end the junction does not follow the germline gene, possibly because of a read error. The chain joins TRBV6-5 to TRBJ1-1; D gene uncertain. Per the germline V gene, CDR1 is MNHEY and CDR2 is SVGAGI. The CDR3 covers 14 residues. Here the CDR3 reads CASSYFPGNSEAFF. The CDR3 nucleotides are TGTGCCAGCAGTTACTTTCCGGGGAACTCTGAAGCTTTCTTT.

This sequence joins TRBV27 and TRBJ1-1; a possible D gene is TRBD1 (5 bases). Germline V lookup: CDR1 MNHEY, CDR2 SMNVEV (reference sequence). The CDR3 has 13 amino acids. The DNA of the CDR3 is TGTATCTCTCGGGGCCATAGAAGGACTGAAGCTTTCTTT. Encoded protein: CISRGHRRTEAFF.

The CDR3 DNA follows: TGTGCCAGCAGTTACACAGGGGCCTATGGCTACACCTTC. Translated: CASSYTGAYGYTF. The V call is TRBV28, the J call TRBJ1-2; 7 nucleotides line up with TRBD1. This CDR3 has 13 residues. Per germline, CDR1 MDHEN and CDR2 SYDVKM. The J segment lost 4 bases and the V segment lost 4 bases, leaving 3 bases of the junction unmatched.

This sequence joins TRBV18 and TRBJ2-7; a possible D gene is TRBD2 (5 bases). The ends were cut back, 4 bases at V and 0 bases at J, with 7 bases in the middle. The CDR3 loop spans 13 amino acids. Germline CDR1 reads KGHSH; CDR2 reads LQKENI. The CDR3 coding sequence is TGTGCCAGCTCACGCGGGCACTCCTACGAGCAGTACTTC. Encoded protein: CASSRGHSYEQYF.

The V gene is TRBV28, the J gene TRBJ1-3; D might be TRBD1 (5 bases). V lost 6 bases and J lost 4, with 16 bases in between. The CDR3 has 15 residues. Germline lookup yields CDR1 MDHEN and CDR2 SYDVKM. The CDR3 loop is CASSRDTPGGNTIYF. As DNA, the CDR3 is TGTGCCAGCAGCCGTGACACCCCAGGGGGAAACACCATATATTTT.

The chain carries TRBV25-1 and TRBJ2-1; D not certain. CDR3 length: 11 amino acids. Germline V gene data show CDR1 as MGHDK and CDR2 as SYGVNS. Trimming stripped 3 bases from V and 8 bases from J, with 5 bases between. For the CDR3, the DNA is TGTGCCAGCAGTGAGGTCTATGAGCAGTTCTTC. It yields the protein CASSEVYEQFF.

The chain employs TRBV29-1 and TRBJ2-7; tentative D call: TRBD1 (5 bases). CDR3 size: 11 residues. The V gene's germline CDR1 is SQVTM and CDR2 ANQGSEA. Trimming took off 7 bases at V and 6 bases at J, with 13 bases between the two ends. The CDR3 bases are TGCAGCGCCCAGGGTCTTTCCGAGCAGTACTTC. Translation: CSAQGLSEQYF.

The chain uses TRBV4-1 and TRBJ2-7; D possibly corresponds to TRBD1 (6 bases). Trimming cost V 1 base and J 5 bases, with 12 bases left between them. Germline CDR1 MGHRA, CDR2 YSYEKL. This CDR3 is built from 14 residues. In DNA, the CDR3 is TGCGCCAGCAGCCAAGTGGGGTCAGGGGACGAGCAGTACTTC. This codes for CASSQVGSGDEQYF.

V and J are TRBV7-2 and TRBJ2-1; no definite D call. This CDR3 is built from 13 residues. Germline V gene data show CDR1 as SGHTA and CDR2 as FQGNSA. V was pared by 0 bases and J by 14 bases, with 14 bases between. The CDR3 is CASSLAVGPSEFF. The CDR3 DNA reads TGTGCCAGCAGCTTAGCCGTCGGGCCCAGCGAGTTCTTC. Complete variable domain (other parts from reference TRBV7-2 and TRBJ2-1): GAGVSQSPSNKVTEKGKDVELRCDPISGHTALYWYRQSLGQGLEFLIYFQGNSAPDKSGLPSDRFSAERTGGSVSTLTIQRTQQEDSAVYLCASSLAVGPSEFFGPGTRLTVL.

The chain links TRBV5-1 to TRBJ2-3; no reliable D call. Per germline, CDR1 SGHRS and CDR2 YFSETQ. Trimming pared 4 bases from V and 1 base from J, leaving 16 bases between. This CDR3 region has 16 residues. The CDR3 DNA follows: TGCGCCAGCAGCCTTTTCGGCTACCAAGGCACAGATACGCAGTATTTT. It translates to CASSLFGYQGTDTQYF.

The chain couples TRBV28 to TRBJ1-5; no reliable D call. Germline V gene sequence: CDR1 MDHEN, CDR2 SYDVKM. V gave up 6 bases and J gave up 6 bases, with 9 bases separating them. The CDR3 loop spans 12 amino acids. The CDR3 region is CASSLSGQPQHF. The DNA for the CDR3 is TGTGCCAGCAGCCTCTCGGGTCAGCCCCAGCATTTT. The full variable domain, with the rest looked up from reference TRBV28 and TRBJ1-5, is DVKVTQSSRYLVKRTGEKVFLECVQDMDHENMFWYRQDPGLGLRLIYFSYDVKMKEKGDIPEGYSVSREKKERFSLILESASTNQTSMYLCASSLSGQPQHFGDGTRLSIL.

The chain couples TRBV5-4 to TRBJ2-7; D possibly corresponds to TRBD1 (6 bases). Per the germline V gene, CDR1 is SGHNT and CDR2 is YYREEE (reference sequence). V was shortened by 1 base and J by 2 bases, with 13 bases between the two germline ends. This CDR3 is 15 amino acids long. Here the CDR3 DNA reads TGTGCCAGCAGCTTGAGGGGGTGGGGTACCTACGAGCAGTACTTC. It specifies CASSLRGWGTYEQYF. The complete variable domain, with remaining parts taken from reference TRBV5-4 and TRBJ2-7, reads ETGVTQSPTHLIKTRGQQVTLRCSSQSGHNTVSWYQQALGQGPQFIFQYYREEENGRGNFPPRFSGLQFPNYSSELNVNALELDDSALYLCASSLRGWGTYEQYFGPGTRLTVT.

The rearrangement joins TRBV4-2 to TRBJ2-6; 9 bases are a match to TRBD1. This CDR3 is 17 amino acids long. The V gene's germline CDR1 is LGHNA and CDR2 YNFKEQ. J lost 4 bases, V lost 3 bases, and 7 bases had no gene match. The CDR3 is CASSHPTGGSGANVLTF. The CDR3 nucleotides read TGTGCCAGCAGCCATCCCACAGGGGGCTCCGGGGCCAACGTCCTGACTTTC.

The chain couples TRBV28 to TRBJ2-7; D gene unclear. CDR1 and CDR2 (germline): MDHEN, SYDVKM. Trimming left V 4 bases short and J 8 bases short, with 3 bases between. The CDR3 consists of 9 residues. The CDR3 nucleotides are TGTGCCAGCAGTTACAAGCAGTACTTC. Protein: CASSYKQYF.

The rearrangement uses TRBV7-8 and TRBJ2-1; 11 nucleotides align to TRBD2. The V gene end was trimmed by 8 bases and the J gene end by 0 bases; junction bases not matched to a gene: 0. CDR3 length: 14 amino acids. Germline V gives CDR1 SGHVS, CDR2 FQNEAQ. CDR3 coding DNA: TGTGCCAGCCTAGCGGGGGGCTCCTACAATGAGCAGTTCTTC. It translates to CASLAGGSYNEQFF.

Regarding this clone: The same CDR3 can be traced to other DNA sequences in this sample. The chain recombines TRBV7-3 with TRBJ1-6; tentatively, D is TRBD1 (5 bases). Germline-derived CDR1 and CDR2 are SGHTA and FQGTGA. V dropped 5 bases and J dropped 10 bases, with 12 bases sitting between them. The length of the CDR3 is 13 residues. The CDR3 is CASSPTGGSPLHF. The CDR3 DNA reads as TGTGCCAGCAGCCCTACGGGGGGGTCACCCCTCCACTTT.

The rearrangement uses TRBV5-1 and TRBJ2-7, with D hard to call. Trimming shortened V by 1 base and J by 0 bases, and 8 bases separated the two germline ends. The CDR3 is made up of 14 amino acids. Germline CDR1 reads SGHRS; CDR2 reads YFSETQ. CDR3 region: CASSLTVSSYEQYF. In DNA, the CDR3 is TGCGCCAGCAGCTTGACCGTTAGCTCCTACGAGCAGTACTTC.

The V call is TRBV6-1, the J call TRBJ1-1; the D gene is possibly TRBD1 (5 bases). This CDR3 contains 16 residues. Trimming left V 1 base short and J 4 bases short, with 16 bases between. Germline V gene sequence: CDR1 MNHNS, CDR2 SASEGT. Here the CDR3 reads CASSEDLFTGTTEAFF. CDR3 bases: TGTGCCAGCAGTGAAGACCTGTTTACGGGGACCACTGAAGCTTTCTTT.

The chain couples TRBV4-1 to TRBJ1-1; 10 bases are a match to TRBD1. Germline V gene sequence: CDR1 MGHRA, CDR2 YSYEKL. The CDR3 sequence is 15 residues long. The V segment lost 4 bases and the J segment 3 bases; nucleotides outside the gene matches: 5. CDR3 sequence reads: CASSPSGQGDTEAFF. For the CDR3, the DNA is TGCGCCAGCAGCCCTTCCGGACAGGGGGACACTGAAGCTTTCTTT.